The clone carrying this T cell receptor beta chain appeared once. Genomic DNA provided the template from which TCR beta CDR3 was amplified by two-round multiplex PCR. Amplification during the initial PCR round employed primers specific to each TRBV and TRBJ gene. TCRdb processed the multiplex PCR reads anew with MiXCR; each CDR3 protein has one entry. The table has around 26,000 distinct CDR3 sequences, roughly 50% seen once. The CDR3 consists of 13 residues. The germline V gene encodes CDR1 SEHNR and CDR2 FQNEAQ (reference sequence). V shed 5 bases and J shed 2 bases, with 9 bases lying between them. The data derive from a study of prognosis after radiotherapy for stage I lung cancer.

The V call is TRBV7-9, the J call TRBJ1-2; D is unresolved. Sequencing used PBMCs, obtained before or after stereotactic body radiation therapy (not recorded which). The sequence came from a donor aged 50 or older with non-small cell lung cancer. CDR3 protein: CASSIDWNYGYTF. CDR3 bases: TGTGCCAGCAGCATCGACTGGAACTATGGCTACACCTTC.